Listed here are 10 T cell receptor beta chains from one sample, sequenced in a study of cytomegalovirus exposure and HLA in healthy donors (dated by TCRdb to about 2017). Library generation was performed with the immunoSEQ multiplex PCR assay. A mixture of 60 forward primers for TCR Vbeta segments and 13 reverse primers for TCR Jbeta segments was used in the multiplex PCR. The table comes from immuneACCESS by way of TCRdb, which keeps in-frame sequences with V and J called. Part of the clones is missing from these tables; in studies checked, under half for an unresolved V gene and the rest for unknown reasons. Across this sample there are about 180,000 clones, with around 80% seen only once. Around 3.1% of the sample is taken by the ten largest. Material for sequencing was PBMCs. All receptors come from a woman between 50 and 59 years old in good health and CMV-seropositive.

The V and J genes are TRBV2 and TRBJ1-2, with 7 bases aligning to TRBD1. This CDR3 region has 14 residues. Trimming took 4 bases from V and 4 from J; bases not matched to a gene: 6. From germline, CDR1 is SNHLY and CDR2 FYNNEI. CDR3: CASSARGRSYGYTF. DNA for the CDR3: TGTGCCAGCAGTGCGAGGGGGCGTAGCTATGGCTACACCTTC.

Details on this clone: Other DNA sequences within the sample encode an identical CDR3. This chain links TRBV5-1 with TRBJ2-5, with 14 nucleotides matching TRBD2. The length of the CDR3 is 15 residues. V lost 7 bases and J lost 0; bases outside the gene matches: 2. CDR1 is SGHRS, CDR2 YFSETQ, per germline. CDR3 sequence: CASRGLAGDQETQYF. The CDR3 DNA reads TGCGCCAGCCGGGGACTAGCGGGAGACCAAGAGACCCAGTACTTC.

The chain has TRBV5-8 and TRBJ2-7; TRBD1 matches 7 bases. Losses at the gene ends were 6 bases for V and 0 bases for J; bases not matched to a gene: 3. The germline V gene encodes CDR1 SGHTS and CDR2 YDEGEE. CDR3 length: 13 amino acids. CDR3 amino acids: CASNRQGSYEQYF. Here the CDR3 DNA reads TGTGCCAGCAACCGACAGGGCTCCTACGAGCAGTACTTC.

About this clone: A junction end diverges from the germline sequence, so it may reflect a read error. The V gene is TRBV4-3, the J gene TRBJ2-6, with TRBD2 matching over 7 bases. The germline V gene has CDR1 LGHNA and CDR2 YSLEER. The CDR3 loop spans 18 amino acids. The CDR3 nucleotides are TGCGCCAGCAGCCAAGATCTTCAAGCGGGGACTGGGGCCAACGGCCTGACTTTC. The encoded protein is CASSQDLQAGTGANGLTF.

The V gene is TRBV4-3, the J gene TRBJ2-7; 10 nucleotides agree with TRBD1. Germline CDR1 and CDR2: LGHNA and YSLEER. This CDR3 region has 16 residues. J lost 3 bases, V lost 4 bases, and 9 bases had no gene match. Written as DNA, the CDR3 is TGCGCCAGCAGCCCGGCGGTTGGGACAGGGGACTACGAGCAGTACTTC. The encoded protein is CASSPAVGTGDYEQYF.

V gene TRBV7-8 combines with J gene TRBJ2-4, with a tentative D call TRBD1 (6 bases). The germline CDR1 and CDR2 sequences are SGHVS and FQNEAQ. This CDR3 region has 15 residues. Trimming left V 1 base short and J 10 bases short, with 17 bases between. CDR3 bases: TGTGCCAGCAGCTTAGAAACAGGGCAAATTGGAATTCAGTACTTC. It codes for CASSLETGQIGIQYF.

V gene TRBV11-1 combines with J gene TRBJ1-3; D uncertain. The V gene's germline CDR1 is SGHAT and CDR2 FQDESV (reference sequence). This CDR3 region has 12 residues. The ends were cut back, 5 bases at V and 2 bases at J, with 4 bases in the middle. The CDR3 reads CASSATGNTIYF. The CDR3 DNA reads TGTGCCAGCAGCGCGACTGGAAACACCATATATTTT.

The gene calls are TRBV11-3 and TRBJ2-7, with a possible D match to TRBD1 (5 bases). In germline, CDR1 is SGHNT, CDR2 YENEEA. V lost 6 bases and J 4 bases, leaving 16 bases between the germline ends. This CDR3 spans 14 amino acids. The CDR3 reads CASRKERTTYEQYF. The DNA of the CDR3 is TGTGCCAGCAGGAAGGAGAGGACAACTTACGAGCAGTACTTC.

This chain joins TRBV7-2 and TRBJ2-3, with 9 positions matching TRBD2. CDR3 length equals 15 residues. Germline V gene data show CDR1 as SGHTA and CDR2 as FQGNSA. Trimming cost V 2 bases and J 0 bases; bases outside gene matches: 0. CDR3 bases: TGTGCCAGCAGCTTAAGCGGGAGGAGCACAGATACGCAGTATTTT. It yields the protein CASSLSGRSTDTQYF.

V gene TRBV5-7 combines with J gene TRBJ2-1; 8 bases agree with TRBD2. TRBV5-7 is reported as an ORF; its role is uncertain. Trimming cost V 1 base and J 6 bases; bases outside gene matches: 6. The CDR3 covers 15 residues. CDR3 nucleotides: TGTGCCAGCAGCTTGAAACGGGAGGGGGGCAATGAGCAGTTCTTC. Protein: CASSLKREGGNEQFF.